The T cell receptor (beta chain) described here comes from a study of blood T cell repertoires in COVID-19 (dated by TCRdb to about 2020). As for the study more broadly: The collaborator samples originated in the United States, Italy and Spain and spanned the acute and convalescent phases of COVID-19. The prospective study material was composed of cDNA or gDNA derived from T cells, B-cell-depleted T cells, or PBMCs. Subjects who had been exposed to COVID-19, were actively infected with it, or had recovered from it provided the deeply sampled blood TCRbeta repertoires that made up the dataset. The repertoires were released in a freely available public database meant as a resource for research on the immune response to SARS-CoV-2. Samples came from the ongoing ImmuneRACE study (first 160 participants) plus 1,254 subjects from 6 global collaborators. The sample metadata nearly always contained a de-identified subject ID, COVID-19 status, age in years and sex. HLA class I and class II types, where available, came from metadata supplied by the sample provider rather than from assay-based typing. Paper-wide results and their limitations: The amount of clinical and demographic metadata varied by source and participant and was provided uncurated.

Looking up the germline V gene yields CDR1 ENHRY and CDR2 SYGVKD. V and J are trimmed by 4 bases and 8 bases, and the gene matches miss 11 bases of the junction. From the cysteine through the phenylalanine, the CDR3 covers 15 amino acids. Only CDR3 DNA is held: 45 bases, read in frame from base 1. Whole blood was collected in K2EDTA tubes by collaborating institutions according to the institutions' own protocols. For TCRbeta analysis, collaborators shipped samples in one of three forms: frozen whole blood, isolated PBMCs, or DNA extracted from either of those sample types. The immunoSEQ Assay, a bias-controlled multiplex PCR, was used to amplify TCRbeta CDR3 regions from genomic DNA. As for the original processing: The number of nucleated cells in each sample was estimated from the amplification of reference gene primers within the assay. To quantify the absolute abundance of each unique TCRbeta CDR3 rearrangement, sequence reads were collapsed and filtered. For each sample, productive Simpson clonality was calculated as the square root of Simpson's diversity index over productive rearrangements. TCRdb obtained this table from immuneACCESS and retained in-frame rearrangements with V and J assigned. These tables miss some clones; where compared with another copy, unresolved V genes account for less than half of the shortfall, and the remainder is unexplained. From that table come the V and J calls and clone size; the DNA was used to work out D and trimming. The sample table lists 150,000 or so clones, roughly 84% of them with a count of one. The top ten constitute more than 5.5% of the sample.

Note on this clone: Its antigen remains undetermined. Base qualities were left out, and no much larger clone turns up one base away.

This sequence uses TRBV10-3 and TRBJ1-1; TRBD1 agrees with 9 junctional bases. Sequencing was done on a sample of peripheral blood. The sequence derives from a woman aged 45-59 years in a cohort sampled during active or convalescent COVID-19. This receptor has the CDR3 CAISGSSGTGPEAFF. The nucleotide sequence reads TGTGCCATCAGTGGTTCCTCCGGGACAGGGCCCGAAGCTTTCTTT.